The 19 T cell receptor beta chains below were found in one sample sequenced in a study of T cell changes during pregnancy in multiple sclerosis. Sequenced by immunoSEQ multiplex PCR; TCRdb stores in-frame clones only, minus some. Among 25,000 to 35,000 clones listed, approximately 89% were seen once. Material: CD4+ T cells from peripheral blood mononuclear cells, obtained in the second trimester of pregnancy. All receptors come from a female donor with multiple sclerosis, enrolled in a pregnancy study.

The CDR3 protein is CATHFSGGFSYNEQFF. DNA for the CDR3: TGCGCCACCCACTTTAGCGGGGGGTTCTCCTACAATGAGCAGTTCTTC. V usage is TRBV5-1 and J usage is TRBJ2-1; 10 bases map to TRBD2. The CDR3 covers 16 residues. CDR1 is SGHRS, CDR2 YFSETQ, per germline. V gave up 9 bases and J gave up 0 bases; unmatched junction bases: 9.

J is TRBJ2-3 and V is TRBV30, with TRBD2 matching 11 bases. This CDR3 has 14 residues. Germline loops: CDR1 GTSNPN, CDR2 SVGIG (reference sequence). The V and J ends lost 2 bases and 8 bases, in that order; junction bases with no gene match: 6. The chain's CDR3 is CAWSLGLAESTQYF. CDR3 in DNA: TGTGCCTGGAGTTTGGGACTAGCGGAGAGTACGCAGTATTTT.

The V call is TRBV18, the J call TRBJ2-7; TRBD2 might be the D (5 bases). The V end lost 3 bases, the J end lost 2 bases, and 14 bases lay between the germline ends. From germline, CDR1 is KGHSH and CDR2 LQKENI. The CDR3 is made up of 15 amino acids. CDR3 bases: TGTGCCAGCTCACCGGCTCAAGCGGCCACCTACGAGCAGTACTTC. Translating gives CASSPAQAATYEQYF. Combining the CDR3 with reference TRBV18 and TRBJ2-7 gives the whole variable domain NAGVMQNPRHLVRRRGQEARLRCSPMKGHSHVYWYRQLPEEGLKFMVYLQKENIIDESGMPKERFSAEFPKEGPSILRIQQVVRGDSAAYFCASSPAQAATYEQYFGPGTRLTVT.

This clone was seen a handful of times. The chain joins TRBV5-5 to TRBJ1-6, with unresolved D. Germline V gene lookup returns CDR1 SGHKS and CDR2 YYEKEE (reference sequence). Trimming stripped 0 bases from V and 9 bases from J, with 4 bases between. The CDR3 length is 12 residues. DNA of the CDR3: TGTGCCAGCAGCTTGGTTAGTTCACCCCTCCACTTT. Amino acids: CASSLVSSPLHF. The full variable domain, with the rest looked up from reference TRBV5-5 and TRBJ1-6, is DAGVTQSPTHLIKTRGQQVTLRCSPISGHKSVSWYQQVLGQGPQFIFQYYEKEERGRGNFPDRFSARQFPNYSSELNVNALLLGDSALYLCASSLVSSPLHFGNGTRLTVT.

The chain joins TRBV25-1 to TRBJ2-4; weak D call: TRBD2 (7 bases). The germline gives CDR1 MGHDK, CDR2 SYGVNS. V was cut by 8 bases and J by 1 base, with 18 bases left in between. The CDR3 loop spans 16 amino acids. In DNA form, the CDR3 reads TGTGCCAGCTCTAGGGGGGGACCTGTTGCCAAAAACATTCAGTACTTC. Protein: CASSRGGPVAKNIQYF.

The chain combines TRBV2 with TRBJ2-2, with D possibly matching TRBD1 (7 bases). Germline V gene sequence: CDR1 SNHLY, CDR2 FYNNEI. Trimming shortened V by 2 bases and J by 4 bases, and 20 bases separated the two germline ends. This CDR3 has 18 amino acids. The CDR3 DNA follows: TGTGCCAGCAGTGAAAACGGGAGAGCAGGGGGAGGCACCGGGGAGCTGTTTTTT. This translates into CASSENGRAGGGTGELFF.

The chain couples TRBV30 to TRBJ1-6, with TRBD1 as a possible D gene (5 bases). V shed 4 bases and J shed 7 bases, with 11 bases lying between them. The CDR3 consists of 13 residues. Germline CDR1 reads GTSNPN; CDR2 reads SVGIG (reference sequence). The CDR3: CAWTSGGNSPLHF. The CDR3, as DNA: TGTGCCTGGACTTCGGGGGGAAATTCACCCCTCCACTTT.

The chain joins TRBV7-9 to TRBJ2-3, with 9 bases aligning to TRBD1. V dropped 3 bases and J dropped 4; count of bases not matched to a gene: 14. The CDR3 runs 18 residues. The germline V gene encodes CDR1 SEHNR and CDR2 FQNEAQ (reference sequence). CDR3 protein: CASSLGTGKIPPADTQYF. CDR3 coding DNA: TGTGCCAGCAGCTTGGGGACAGGGAAAATACCCCCCGCAGATACGCAGTATTTT.

A single count supports this clone. The chain couples TRBV2 to TRBJ1-6; D perhaps matches TRBD1 (5 bases). Germline V gene lookup returns CDR1 SNHLY and CDR2 FYNNEI. The V end was cut by 8 bases, the J end by 9 bases, with 20 bases between. The CDR3 consists of 15 residues. CDR3 in amino acids: CASAVGPRGGSPLHF. The CDR3 DNA reads as TGTGCCAGCGCAGTGGGGCCAAGGGGAGGTTCACCCCTCCACTTT.

V and J are TRBV30 and TRBJ1-5; D might be TRBD1 (6 bases). The CDR3 sequence is 15 residues long. The V gene's germline CDR1 is GTSNPN and CDR2 SVGIG (reference sequence). Trimming stripped 3 bases from V and 2 bases from J, with 14 bases between. This CDR3 is CAWSFRDKGNQPQHF. The CDR3 nucleotides read TGTGCCTGGAGCTTCCGGGACAAAGGCAATCAGCCCCAGCATTTT.

The CDR3 DNA follows: TGTGCCAGCAGTCCCCCCGGACAGGGGTCGGGACAGCCCCAGCATTTT. It is translated as CASSPPGQGSGQPQHF. This chain joins TRBV28 and TRBJ1-5; 9 bases match TRBD1. CDR3 size: 16 residues. Germline trimming cut 5 bases from V and 7 bases from J; bases unmatched to any gene: 12. Germline CDR1 is MDHEN and CDR2 is SYDVKM.

V gene TRBV2 combines with J gene TRBJ1-1; D gene ambiguous. V lost 7 bases to trimming and J lost 5 bases, with 17 bases between them. There are 14 residues in the CDR3. Germline-derived CDR1 and CDR2 are SNHLY and FYNNEI. The CDR3 nucleotides read TGTGCCAGCAAGCTGGGCGTCCCCCCGACTGAAGCTTTCTTT. It specifies CASKLGVPPTEAFF.

The chain is built from TRBV19 and TRBJ1-5; 9 nucleotides align to TRBD1. The CDR3 length is 13 residues. CDR1 LNHDA and CDR2 SQIVND come from the germline V gene (reference sequence). The V and J ends lost 4 bases and 7 bases, in that order; junction bases with no gene match: 2. CDR3 DNA sequence: TGTGCCAGTAGTACGACAGGGGGGCAGCCCCAGCATTTT. It translates to CASSTTGGQPQHF. The full variable domain, its missing parts supplied by reference TRBV19 and TRBJ1-5, is DGGITQSPKYLFRKEGQNVTLSCEQNLNHDAMYWYRQDPGQGLRLIYYSQIVNDFQKGDIAEGYSVSREKKESFPLTVTSAQKNPTAFYLCASSTTGGQPQHFGDGTRLSIL.

The CDR3 loop is CASSANGGAQETQYF. In nucleotides, the CDR3 is TGTGCCAGCAGCGCTAACGGGGGGGCCCAAGAGACCCAGTACTTC. This chain connects TRBV7-2 to TRBJ2-5; 8 bases match TRBD2. With 5 bases clipped from V and 1 base from J, the junction kept 6 bases outside the gene matches. The CDR3 is 15 amino acids. Germline-derived CDR1 and CDR2 are SGHTA and FQGNSA.

The CDR3 bases are TGTGCCAGCTCAGCGGGACAGGGCAGCTCTGGGGCCAACGTCCTGACTTTC. Translation: CASSAGQGSSGANVLTF. The rearrangement links TRBV18 to TRBJ2-6, with 9 bases that match TRBD1. The CDR3 extends over 17 amino acids. The V gene's germline CDR1 is KGHSH and CDR2 LQKENI. V lost 5 bases, J lost 0 bases, and 5 bases stayed unmatched. The variable domain in full, completed from reference TRBV18 and TRBJ2-6, reads NAGVMQNPRHLVRRRGQEARLRCSPMKGHSHVYWYRQLPEEGLKFMVYLQKENIIDESGMPKERFSAEFPKEGPSILRIQQVVRGDSAAYFCASSAGQGSSGANVLTFGAGSRLTVL.

This clone came up once. The genes are TRBV30 and TRBJ1-2, with 7 bases that match TRBD1. With 1 base clipped from V and 6 bases from J, the junction kept 8 bases outside the gene matches. The germline V gene encodes CDR1 GTSNPN and CDR2 SVGIG (reference sequence). The CDR3 runs to 14 residues. This chain's CDR3 is CAWSARGGQDGYTF. Written as DNA, the CDR3 is TGTGCCTGGAGTGCGAGAGGGGGCCAGGATGGCTACACCTTC.

This sequence joins TRBV6-5 and TRBJ1-6; 9 nucleotides agree with TRBD1. Germline CDR1 MNHEY, CDR2 SVGAGI. Losses at the gene ends were 6 bases for V and 8 bases for J; bases not matched to a gene: 8. The CDR3 consists of 15 residues. The CDR3 spells CASSRLRQGDSPLHF. CDR3 bases: TGTGCCAGCAGCCGACTGAGACAGGGGGATTCACCCCTCCACTTT.

This rearrangement joins TRBV7-9 to TRBJ1-6, with 7 bases identical to TRBD1. V gave up 3 bases and J gave up 6 bases; unmatched junction bases: 5. This CDR3 is built from 15 residues. Germline CDR1 is SEHNR and CDR2 is FQNEAQ (reference sequence). The CDR3 coding sequence is TGTGCCAGCAGCTTTAGGGGACAGTCTAATTCACCCCTCCACTTT. It translates to CASSFRGQSNSPLHF.

The chain links TRBV10-2 to TRBJ2-2; 12 bases match TRBD2. The V gene's germline CDR1 is WSHSY and CDR2 SAAADI. This CDR3 spans 17 amino acids. Germline trimming cut 2 bases from V and 6 bases from J; bases unmatched to any gene: 7. In DNA, the CDR3 is TGCGCCAGCAGTGAGGGACTAGCGGGAAGTGGGTCCGGGGAGCTGTTTTTT. This codes for CASSEGLAGSGSGELFF.